The entry below gives a single T cell receptor (beta chain) sequence along with its context. This sample stems from a study of control samples from healthy donors and cancer patients. Using immunoSEQ multiplex PCR, the repertoire was profiled, and TCRdb retains in-frame clones only, with some absent. The sample consists of about 130,000 clones, 80% to 95% of them appearing once. V was pared by 0 bases and J by 7 bases, with 6 bases between. This CDR3 is built from 12 residues. Per the germline V gene, CDR1 is GTSNPN and CDR2 is SVGIG (reference sequence). The sequence derives from a man aged 18 to 30 in good health. Sequences were obtained from blood. This chain connects TRBV30 to TRBJ1-4, with D hard to call. The DNA for the CDR3 is TGTGCCTGGAGTGTATTCGGTGAAAAACTGTTTTTT. This sequence encodes CAWSVFGEKLFF.